Detailed here is one T cell receptor beta chain. Data came from immunoSEQ multiplex PCR; TCRdb stores just in-frame clones and leaves some out. Among approximately 32,000 clones listed, 65% to 90% were seen once. This record belongs to a study of T cells in narcolepsy. The TCR originated in a human donor with narcolepsy. Input material: CD45RA- memory CD4+ T cells from PBMCs.

The CDR3 nucleotides read TGCGCCAGCAGCTTGGGAGGGCGGTTTAACGAGCAGTACTTC. It specifies CASSLGGRFNEQYF. The chain joins TRBV5-1 to TRBJ2-7; TRBD2 might be the D (5 bases). This CDR3 contains 14 residues. In germline, CDR1 is SGHRS, CDR2 YFSETQ. V lost 0 bases and J 5 bases, leaving 12 bases between the germline ends.